Below are 23 T cell receptor beta chains sequenced from a single sample in a study of T cell clonality in common variable immunodeficiency. Study-level results: Reportedly, TCR beta sequences from common variable immunodeficiency showed fewer deletions and N-nucleotide insertions.

Their antigen targets remain unknown. Profiling relied on immunoSEQ multiplex PCR, and the TCRdb table lists in-frame clones only, not all of them. The data list approximately 29,000 clones, none observed once; about 3.3% falls to the top ten. The sample was peripheral blood mononuclear cells. The receptors here all came from a human donor with common variable immunodeficiency.

With regard to this clone: The CDR3 goes on 3 residues after the read ends, and that part is filled in from the germline J gene. The genes are TRBV2 and TRBJ2-3; D assignment may be TRBD1 or TRBD2 (5 bases each). CDR1 SNHLY and CDR2 FYNNEI come from the germline V gene. This CDR3 has 13 amino acids. V was clipped by 2 bases and J by 4 bases, with 7 bases between them. Incomplete CDR3 DNA: TGTGCCAGCAGTGAAAGAGGGGCAGATACG. It codes for CASSERGADT. The complete CDR3 protein is CASSERGADTQYF.

This clone was seen at least ten times. The sequenced fragment ends 3 residues before the CDR3 boundary, so the rest is inferred from the germline J gene. This rearrangement joins TRBV19 to TRBJ1-5; 11 nucleotides line up with TRBD1. This CDR3 region has 15 residues. Unmatched junction bases numbered 6, after V lost 5 bases and J lost 6 bases. CDR1 is LNHDA and CDR2 is SQIVND in the germline V gene (reference sequence). CDR3 region: CASSPRTGGGQPQHF. The sequenced CDR3 bases are TGTGCCAGTAGTCCCCGGACAGGGGGCGGTCAGCCC.

This clone was detected many times. The read halts 3 residues ahead of the CDR3 end, with the missing end drawn from the germline J gene. The genes are TRBV19 and TRBJ1-1; the D gene is possibly TRBD1 (5 bases). The CDR3 contains 14 residues. Germline V gives CDR1 LNHDA, CDR2 SQIVND (reference sequence). The sequenced CDR3 bases are TGTGCCAGTAGCCAGGGTCTCCTTCTTGAAGAA. Its protein product is CASSQGLLLEE. The full CDR3 reads CASSQGLLLEEAFF.

This clone was counted ten times or more. The CDR3 end lies 3 residues beyond the end of the read and is filled in from the germline J gene. The chain joins TRBV7-2 to TRBJ2-2; D not certain. Trimming shortened V by 2 bases and J by 6 bases, and 13 bases separated the two germline ends. Per germline, CDR1 SGHTA and CDR2 FQGNSA. The CDR3 spans 15 residues. The CDR3 reads CASSLNPHWPGELFF. Incomplete CDR3 DNA: TGTGCCAGCAGCTTAAATCCCCATTGGCCCGGGGAG.

This clone is termed medium-sized. The read ends 3 residues shy of where the CDR3 ends; the end is completed using the germline J gene. The V and J genes are TRBV29-1 and TRBJ1-2, with D perhaps TRBD1 (5 bases). This CDR3 spans 13 amino acids. Germline lookup yields CDR1 SQVTM and CDR2 ANQGSEA. V lost 3 bases to trimming and J lost 7 bases, with 15 bases between them. CDR3 bases read: TGCAGCGTTGAGGCTCCGGGGGGTGGTGGC. This gives the protein CSVEAPGGGG. The CDR3 reads in full as CSVEAPGGGGYTF.

This clone appeared many times. Coverage ceases 3 residues before the CDR3 finishes, and the germline J gene fills in the end. The chain employs TRBV2 and TRBJ1-5; 10 bases line up with TRBD1. The CDR3 loop spans 15 amino acids. Germline-derived CDR1 and CDR2 are SNHLY and FYNNEI. The trim removed 3 bases at V and 3 bases at J, leaving 2 bases unmatched. CDR3 in amino acids: CASSEGTGANQPQHF. The sequenced part of the CDR3 DNA is TGTGCCAGCAGTGAGGGGACAGGGGCCAATCAGCCC.

This clone has a count of ten or more. The read finishes 3 residues shy of the CDR3 end, and the germline J gene is used to complete it. The chain carries TRBV10-3 and TRBJ2-3; D is possibly TRBD1 (6 bases). This CDR3 has 19 residues. Trimming took 2 bases from V and 0 from J, leaving 21 bases between them. Germline assignment: CDR1 ENHRY and CDR2 SYGVKD. Here the CDR3 reads CAISERLVWDTTSTDTQYF. The part of the CDR3 DNA that was read is TGTGCCATCAGTGAGCGACTGGTTTGGGACACGACTAGCACAGATACG.

This clone was counted ten times or more. CDR3 loop: CASRPGTGRLETQYF. The sequenced part of the CDR3 DNA is TGTGCCAGCAGACCCGGGACAGGGAGGCTGGAGACC. V usage is TRBV2 and J usage is TRBJ2-5; 9 positions agree with TRBD1. The CDR3 goes on 3 residues after the read ends, and that part is filled in from the germline J gene. The V and J ends lost 6 bases and 5 bases, in that order; junction bases with no gene match: 10. The CDR3 is 15 residues long. Germline lookup yields CDR1 SNHLY and CDR2 FYNNEI.

This clone was counted at least ten times. The read is 3 residues too short to cover the CDR3 end, so that end is filled in from the germline J gene. The chain has TRBV5-1 and TRBJ1-4; possible D gene TRBD1, 6 bases. Germline lookup yields CDR1 SGHRS and CDR2 YFSETQ. V lost 1 base, J lost 3 bases, and 13 bases lay in between. The CDR3 runs to 16 residues. The covered CDR3 bases are TGCGCCAGCAGCTTGTTATTGCAGGGGTCTAATGAAAAA. Its translation: CASSLLLQGSNEK. The complete CDR3 sequence is CASSLLLQGSNEKLFF.

Note on this clone: Sequencing ends 3 residues short of the CDR3 end; the germline J gene provides the rest. The V and J genes are TRBV30 and TRBJ1-2; TRBD1 matches at 7 bases. The CDR3 contains 14 residues. Looked up from germline, CDR1 is GTSNPN and CDR2 is SVGIG (reference sequence). V gave up 2 bases and J gave up 0 bases; unmatched junction bases: 3. The sequenced part of the CDR3 DNA is TGTGCCTGGAGTCCCGGGACAGCTAACTATGGC. As protein: CAWSPGTANYG. The entire CDR3 is CAWSPGTANYGYTF.

Incomplete CDR3 DNA: TGTGCCAGCAGAACCGACAGGGGGCTTCAGGAAAAA. Protein sequence: CASRTDRGLQEK. From start to end, the CDR3 is CASRTDRGLQEKLFF. The chain has TRBV7-8 and TRBJ1-4; TRBD1 agrees at 10 bases. The sequenced fragment ends 3 residues before the CDR3 boundary, so the rest is inferred from the germline J gene. The CDR3 extends over 15 amino acids. V lost 6 bases to trimming and J lost 8 bases; unmatched junction nucleotides: 9. CDR1 and CDR2 (germline): SGHVS, FQNEAQ.

A few counts support this clone. Read sequence stops 3 residues before the CDR3 end, and the germline J gene provides the missing end. This chain joins TRBV18 and TRBJ1-1, with D possibly matching TRBD1 (6 bases). The CDR3 has 14 amino acids. Germline V gene data show CDR1 as KGHSH and CDR2 as LQKENI. Trimming shortened V by 5 bases and J by 1 base, and 11 bases separated the two germline ends. The CDR3 bases that were read are TGTGCCAGCTCAATACAGGGTCGGAACACTGAA. Encoded protein: CASSIQGRNTE. The whole CDR3 protein reads CASSIQGRNTEAFF.

On this clone itself: The read terminates 3 residues before the CDR3 end, so the remaining end is supplied by the germline J gene. This sequence joins TRBV30 and TRBJ2-5, with 8 bases matching TRBD2. Looked up from germline, CDR1 is GTSNPN and CDR2 is SVGIG (reference sequence). V lost 2 bases to trimming and J lost 5 bases; unmatched junction nucleotides: 10. The CDR3 consists of 15 residues. Incomplete CDR3 DNA: TGTGCCTGGAGTCTAGCGGGCCCAATAGGGGAGACC. Encoded protein: CAWSLAGPIGET. The full-length CDR3 reads as CAWSLAGPIGETQYF.

Notes on this clone: The CDR3 end falls 3 residues outside the read, so it is completed with the germline J gene. V usage is TRBV2 and J usage is TRBJ2-7; 13 nucleotides match TRBD2. This CDR3 is built from 19 residues. Trimming removed 3 bases from V and 3 bases from J; junction bases left unmatched: 14. Germline CDR1 reads SNHLY; CDR2 reads FYNNEI. CDR3 bases read: TGTGCCAGCAGTGACAGTTTCGGGACTAGCGGGACCTCCTGCTACGAG. The encoded protein is CASSDSFGTSGTSCYE. The full CDR3 is CASSDSFGTSGTSCYEQYF.

This clone has only a few counts. A much larger clone lies a single base off, so this may be a read error. The read terminates 3 residues before the CDR3 end, so the remaining end is supplied by the germline J gene. The genes are TRBV13 and TRBJ2-7; TRBD1 aligns across 8 bases. Germline CDR1 reads PRHDT; CDR2 reads FYEKMQ (reference sequence). The CDR3 is 13 residues long. Trimming cost V 1 base and J 6 bases; bases outside gene matches: 2. CDR3 DNA, as far as it was read: TGTGCCAGCAGCTTAGAAGACAGGGGCGAG. This codes for CASSLEDRGE. The complete CDR3 reads CASSLEDRGEQYF.

This clone was seen repeatedly, ten times or more. The sequenced fragment ends 3 residues before the CDR3 boundary, so the rest is inferred from the germline J gene. V gene TRBV14 combines with J gene TRBJ1-1; D remains unclear. The germline CDR1 and CDR2 sequences are SGHDN and FVKESK. The CDR3 extends over 13 amino acids. The V end lost 0 bases, the J end lost 3 bases, and 5 bases lay between the germline ends. The CDR3 reads CASSQDRDTEAFF. The covered CDR3 bases are TGTGCCAGCAGCCAAGACCGGGACACTGAA.

In regard to this clone: The read falls 3 residues short of the CDR3 end, and the missing part is taken from the germline J gene. V is TRBV20-1 and J is TRBJ2-7; 10 bases fit TRBD2. This CDR3 has 13 residues. With V trimmed by 3 bases and J by 6 bases, 5 bases remained unmatched. Germline V gene lookup returns CDR1 DFQATT and CDR2 SNEGSKA (reference sequence). CDR3 bases read: TGCAGTGCTAGGTCTAGCGGGAGTTCCGAG. Translated, it gives CSARSSGSSE. The CDR3 as a whole reads CSARSSGSSEQYF.

This clone was picked up many times. The read comes to an end 3 residues before the CDR3 does, leaving the germline J gene to fill in the end. Other DNA sequences of this sample code for an identical CDR3. This rearrangement joins TRBV2 to TRBJ1-5; possibly TRBD1 for D (5 bases). Per germline, CDR1 SNHLY and CDR2 FYNNEI. Trimming cost V 6 bases and J 7 bases, with 13 bases left between them. The CDR3 is 13 amino acids. The CDR3 loop reads CASSSGLWQPQHF. The DNA read from the CDR3 is TGTGCCAGCAGCTCGGGACTTTGGCAGCCC.

This clone was recorded many times. The read finishes 3 residues shy of the CDR3 end, and the germline J gene is used to complete it. The chain recombines TRBV29-1 with TRBJ2-7, with 9 positions matching TRBD1. Per germline, CDR1 SQVTM and CDR2 ANQGSEA. J gave up 3 bases and V 4 bases, and 4 bases lay outside the gene matches. The CDR3 totals 13 residues. The CDR3 is CSVVGQGFYEQYF. The covered CDR3 bases are TGCAGCGTTGTTGGACAGGGGTTCTACGAG.

The table lists this clone with a few counts. The sequenced fragment ends 3 residues before the CDR3 boundary, so the rest is inferred from the germline J gene. The chain has TRBV2 and TRBJ1-3; 8 bases are a match to TRBD1. The germline V gene encodes CDR1 SNHLY and CDR2 FYNNEI. Trimming took 6 bases from V and 2 from J; bases not matched to a gene: 15. CDR3 size: 18 residues. CDR3 amino acids: CASRGDRLAYVAGNTIYF. CDR3 bases read: TGTGCCAGCAGAGGGGACAGGCTTGCTTATGTCGCTGGAAACACC.

The table lists this clone with many counts. The sequence runs out 3 residues before the end of the CDR3; the remainder is reconstructed from the germline J gene. This chain connects TRBV2 to TRBJ2-3, with a tentative D call TRBD1 (5 bases). Trimming stripped 6 bases from V and 2 bases from J, with 18 bases between. The germline V gene encodes CDR1 SNHLY and CDR2 FYNNEI. This CDR3 contains 16 residues. CDR3 DNA, as far as it was read: TGTGCCAGCAGAGGACAAGGCCCTCTTCCCACAGATACG. Amino acid sequence: CASRGQGPLPTDT. The CDR3 as a whole reads CASRGQGPLPTDTQYF.

The sample holds many counts of this clone. From the germline J gene comes the end of the CDR3, since the read stops 3 residues before it. The V call is TRBV11-2, the J call TRBJ2-1; D unresolved. V was clipped by 5 bases and J by 3 bases, with 5 bases between them. The CDR3 totals 12 residues. Germline V CDR1 and CDR2: SGHAT, FQNNGV. CDR3: CASSHNYNEQFF. The part of the CDR3 DNA that was read is TGTGCCAGCAGCCACAACTACAATGAG. Combining the CDR3 with reference TRBV11-2 and TRBJ2-1 gives the whole variable domain EAGVAQSPRYKIIEKRQSVAFWCNPISGHATLYWYQQILGQGPKLLIQFQNNGVVDDSQLPKDRFSAERLKGVDSTLKIQPAKLEDSAVYLCASSHNYNEQFFGPGTRLTVL.

This clone was picked up many times. CDR3 bases read: TGTGCCAGCAGCTTACAGAATCAGCCC. The encoded protein is CASSLQNQP. The full CDR3 reads CASSLQNQPQHF. This chain links TRBV7-9 with TRBJ1-5; D uncertain. The CDR3 end lies 3 residues beyond the end of the read and is filled in from the germline J gene. The CDR3 sequence is 12 residues long. The germline V gene encodes CDR1 SEHNR and CDR2 FQNEAQ (reference sequence). The ends were cut back, 2 bases at V and 4 bases at J, with 3 bases in the middle.